These 32 T cell receptor beta chains originate from one sample sequenced in a study of blood T cell repertoires in COVID-19. Repertoires were generated with immunoSEQ multiplex PCR, while TCRdb's copy carries only in-frame clones and drops some. The profile shows about 150,000 clones, about 84% of them singletons. Sequencing was performed on peripheral blood. Source of these receptors: a man aged 60 to 75 with active or convalescent COVID-19.

This clone was detected only once. Distinct nucleotide sequences in the sample also encode this CDR3. This chain joins TRBV7-9 and TRBJ2-4, with TRBD1 matching over 8 bases. This CDR3 has 15 amino acids. Germline assignment: CDR1 SEHNR and CDR2 FQNEAQ (reference sequence). V was clipped by 5 bases and J by 7 bases; unmatched bases: 10. CDR3 DNA: TGTGCCAGCAGCCCAGGACAGGGAGATGTGAACATTCAGTACTTC. Its protein is CASSPGQGDVNIQYF.

This clone was seen more than once but under ten times. V usage is TRBV30 and J usage is TRBJ1-3, with D perhaps TRBD1 (5 bases). The germline gives CDR1 GTSNPN, CDR2 SVGIG (reference sequence). CDR3 length: 14 amino acids. V was trimmed by 5 bases and J by 1 base, leaving 12 bases between them. The DNA for the CDR3 is TGTGCCTGGGCAGGGTTTAGGTCTGGAAACACCATATATTTT. It translates to CAWAGFRSGNTIYF.

The chain is built from TRBV28 and TRBJ2-1; 11 nucleotides match TRBD1. The length of the CDR3 is 15 residues. Trimming removed 5 bases from V and 3 bases from J; junction bases left unmatched: 3. The germline V gene has CDR1 MDHEN and CDR2 SYDVKM. CDR3 in amino acids: CASSGGTGGYNEQFF. The CDR3 bases are TGTGCCAGCAGTGGCGGGACAGGGGGCTACAATGAGCAGTTCTTC. Combining the CDR3 with reference TRBV28 and TRBJ2-1 gives the whole variable domain DVKVTQSSRYLVKRTGEKVFLECVQDMDHENMFWYRQDPGLGLRLIYFSYDVKMKEKGDIPEGYSVSREKKERFSLILESASTNQTSMYLCASSGGTGGYNEQFFGPGTRLTVL.

This clone occurred a few times. This chain joins TRBV7-3 and TRBJ2-2; D is perhaps TRBD1 (7 bases). V was cut by 6 bases and J by 5 bases, with 16 bases left in between. The V gene's germline CDR1 is SGHTA and CDR2 FQGTGA. This CDR3 spans 15 amino acids. The CDR3 protein is CASRPGGLMTGELFF. The CDR3 DNA sequence: TGTGCCAGCAGGCCAGGGGGGTTAATGACCGGGGAGCTGTTTTTT.

The chain couples TRBV10-3 to TRBJ1-5; 7 bases map to TRBD1. The CDR3 has 14 amino acids. The V segment lost 10 bases and the J segment 0 bases; nucleotides outside the gene matches: 6. Germline assignment: CDR1 ENHRY and CDR2 SYGVKD. The CDR3 loop reads CATKGTDSNQPQHF. The CDR3 DNA follows: TGTGCCACCAAAGGGACAGATAGCAATCAGCCCCAGCATTTT.

The rearrangement joins TRBV7-6 to TRBJ2-1, with TRBD2 matching over 7 bases. J gave up 5 bases and V 4 bases, and 11 bases lay outside the gene matches. Germline values: CDR1 SGHVS, CDR2 FNYEAQ. The CDR3 runs to 16 residues. The CDR3 here is CASSSVSGSHHNEQFF. CDR3 nucleotides: TGTGCCAGCAGCTCTGTTAGCGGGTCCCATCACAATGAGCAGTTCTTC.

Details on this clone: Other DNA sequences in this sample translate to the same CDR3. V is TRBV9 and J is TRBJ2-1, with TRBD2 matching over 13 bases. V was clipped by 1 base and J by 9 bases; unmatched bases: 1. Germline values: CDR1 SGDLS, CDR2 YYNGEE. There are 14 residues in the CDR3. The CDR3 is CASSVRTSGSEQFF. The CDR3 nucleotides are TGTGCCAGCAGCGTAAGGACTAGCGGGAGTGAGCAGTTCTTC.

The rearrangement uses TRBV24-1 and TRBJ2-1, with D possibly matching TRBD2 (6 bases). The CDR3 is 13 residues long. CDR1 is KGHDR and CDR2 is SFDVKD in the germline V gene. Between the trimmed V and J ends, which lost 4 bases and 9 bases, there was a span of 12 bases. This CDR3 reads CATSDSGRSEQFF. The CDR3 bases are TGTGCCACCAGTGACTCGGGGAGGAGTGAGCAGTTCTTC.

V gene TRBV23-1 combines with J gene TRBJ1-2; perhaps TRBD1 as D (5 bases). TRBV23-1 falls under the ORF class, with uncertain function. Trimming left V 11 bases short and J 4 bases short, with 20 bases between. The CDR3 consists of 14 residues. The CDR3 is CAGGGPGRCYGYTF. The CDR3 nucleotides are TGCGCCGGGGGGGGTCCAGGGCGGTGCTATGGCTACACCTTC.

This clone was counted a single time. This sequence joins TRBV5-6 and TRBJ2-1; D is possibly TRBD2 (6 bases). CDR3 size: 16 residues. The V end was cut by 0 bases, the J end by 2 bases, with 12 bases between. CDR1 and CDR2 from the germline V gene are SGHDT and YYEEEE. The CDR3 here is CASSLDGGATYNEQFF. CDR3 nucleotide sequence: TGTGCCAGCAGCTTGGATGGCGGGGCTACCTACAATGAGCAGTTCTTC.

This clone was observed a handful of times. This rearrangement joins TRBV24-1 to TRBJ2-5; D perhaps matches TRBD2 (6 bases). This CDR3 has 16 residues. Germline CDR1 is KGHDR and CDR2 is SFDVKD. Trimming pared 3 bases from V and 1 base from J, leaving 14 bases between. CDR3 coding DNA: TGTGCCACCAGTGATACCCGGGACTGGCGCCAAGAGACCCAGTACTTC. Amino acids: CATSDTRDWRQETQYF.

This chain joins TRBV7-2 and TRBJ2-1; TRBD2 might be the D (5 bases). The CDR3 has 13 amino acids. Germline V gene sequence: CDR1 SGHTA, CDR2 FQGNSA. V was clipped by 4 bases and J by 6 bases, with 10 bases between them. CDR3 amino acids: CASSSLGPNEQFF. DNA of the CDR3: TGTGCCAGCAGCTCACTAGGCCCCAATGAGCAGTTCTTC.

This clone was seen only a few times. This same CDR3 is encoded by further DNA sequences in the sample. The J gene is TRBJ2-1, the V gene TRBV7-3, with 10 bases identical to TRBD2. Germline V gene sequence: CDR1 SGHTA, CDR2 FQGTGA. Trimming removed 1 base from V and 6 bases from J; junction bases left unmatched: 6. The CDR3 has 16 residues. The CDR3 nucleotides are TGTGCCAGCAGCTTAAATCCAGCGGGAGGGCCCAATGAGCAGTTCTTC. The encoded protein is CASSLNPAGGPNEQFF.

The gene calls are TRBV11-2 and TRBJ1-3, with no clear D. The CDR3 extends over 14 amino acids. Germline CDR1 is SGHAT and CDR2 is FQNNGV. V was cut by 1 base and J by 2 bases, with 6 bases left in between. The CDR3, as DNA: TGTGCCAGCAGCTTAGGGACTCCTGGAAACACCATATATTTT. This translates into CASSLGTPGNTIYF.

The CDR3 DNA reads TGTGCCAGCAGCCAAGGGACAGGGGGCATTTTGGGCTACACCTTC. This encodes CASSQGTGGILGYTF. V is TRBV7-2 and J is TRBJ1-2; 12 bases match TRBD1. The germline V gene encodes CDR1 SGHTA and CDR2 FQGNSA. With 5 bases clipped from V and 8 bases from J, the junction kept 9 bases outside the gene matches. The CDR3 spans 15 residues.

This chain connects TRBV5-4 to TRBJ2-7, with TRBD1 as a possible D gene (6 bases). V shed 4 bases and J shed 2 bases, with 16 bases lying between them. The germline gives CDR1 SGHNT, CDR2 YYREEE (reference sequence). This CDR3 region has 15 residues. CDR3 residues: CASSLGRGQTYEQYF. CDR3 coding DNA: TGTGCCAGCAGCCTCGGTAGGGGACAAACCTACGAGCAGTACTTC.

The chain links TRBV12-3 or TRBV12-4 to TRBJ2-1; 10 bases are a match to TRBD2. Germline trimming cut 8 bases from V and 8 bases from J; bases unmatched to any gene: 6. The CDR3 loop spans 13 amino acids. CDR3 in DNA: TGTGCCAGCGGCCCTAGCGGGAGATATGAGCAGTTCTTC. Its protein product is CASGPSGRYEQFF.

This clone was recorded at least ten times. This chain connects TRBV18 to TRBJ2-7, with 7 bases matching TRBD2. The V segment lost 6 bases and the J segment 2 bases; nucleotides outside the gene matches: 19. CDR3 length: 18 residues. Germline V lookup: CDR1 KGHSH, CDR2 LQKENI. The CDR3 region has the DNA TGTGCCAGCTCCGCCGGGACTGCCCTAGCGGCAAATCCCTACGAGCAGTACTTC. Encoded protein: CASSAGTALAANPYEQYF.

This clone has a handful of counts. The chain couples TRBV29-1 to TRBJ2-7; D unclear. Trimming cost V 1 base and J 5 bases, with 15 bases left between them. The CDR3 is 14 residues long. The germline gives CDR1 SQVTM, CDR2 ANQGSEA. DNA of the CDR3: TGCAGCGTTGAAGCCCCAGGCCCTCGGAACGAGCAGTACTTC. This sequence encodes CSVEAPGPRNEQYF.

There are many counts of this clone. The chain uses TRBV7-3 and TRBJ2-1; the D gene is possibly TRBD1 (9 bases). This CDR3 region has 15 residues. Germline values: CDR1 SGHTA, CDR2 FQGTGA. V lost 5 bases and J 5 bases, leaving 16 bases between the germline ends. CDR3 sequence (DNA): TGTGCCAGCAGCCGGGAGGGACAGGGAGACAATGAGCAGTTCTTC. Encoded protein: CASSREGQGDNEQFF.

The chain is built from TRBV11-2 and TRBJ1-1; 8 bases agree with TRBD1. V was pared by 5 bases and J by 1 base, with 6 bases of the junction left unmatched. Germline V lookup: CDR1 SGHAT, CDR2 FQNNGV. The CDR3 sequence is 15 residues long. In nucleotides, the CDR3 is TGTGCCAGCAGCACGTACAGGGGGAGGAACACTGAAGCTTTCTTT. Translation gives CASSTYRGRNTEAFF.

The CDR3 DNA follows: TGTGCCAGTAGTGCCCGGGTCTATGGCTACACCTTC. Translated, it gives CASSARVYGYTF. The genes are TRBV19 and TRBJ1-2, with D uncertain. CDR1 is LNHDA and CDR2 is SQIVND in the germline V gene (reference sequence). With 5 bases removed from V and 4 bases from J, the gap between germline ends came to 8 bases. The CDR3 covers 12 residues. Drawing the rest from reference TRBV19 and TRBJ1-2, the complete variable domain is DGGITQSPKYLFRKEGQNVTLSCEQNLNHDAMYWYRQDPGQGLRLIYYSQIVNDFQKGDIAEGYSVSREKKESFPLTVTSAQKNPTAFYLCASSARVYGYTFGSGTRLTVV.

CDR3 sequence (DNA): TGTGCCAGCTCTGGAGGGCCTAATGAAAAACTGTTTTTT. Its translation is CASSGGPNEKLFF. The chain employs TRBV18 and TRBJ1-4; D is unresolved. V lost 6 bases, J lost 3 bases, and 8 bases lay in between. CDR3 size: 13 residues. Germline-derived CDR1 and CDR2 are KGHSH and LQKENI.

The V gene is TRBV12-5, the J gene TRBJ2-7; 9 bases are shared with TRBD1. This CDR3 is built from 17 residues. Trimming cost V 2 bases and J 4 bases; bases outside gene matches: 12. CDR1 LGHNT and CDR2 FRNRAP come from the germline V gene. The DNA for the CDR3 is TGTGCTAGTGGTTTGTCGGCCCCCCGGACAGGGGTGTACGAGCAGTACTTC. Encoded protein: CASGLSAPRTGVYEQYF.

This chain uses TRBV27 with TRBJ1-6; perhaps TRBD1 as D (5 bases). The V gene lost 5 bases and the J gene lost 4 bases, with 9 bases spanning the gap. Per the germline V gene, CDR1 is MNHEY and CDR2 is SMNVEV (reference sequence). This CDR3 is 14 amino acids long. The CDR3 here is CASSRDSYNSPLHF. The CDR3 DNA follows: TGTGCCAGCAGTCGGGACTCATATAATTCACCCCTCCACTTT.

The rearrangement joins TRBV18 to TRBJ2-2, with 9 bases fitting TRBD1. The CDR3 totals 16 residues. The V and J ends lost 5 bases and 2 bases, in that order; junction bases with no gene match: 6. Germline-derived CDR1 and CDR2 are KGHSH and LQKENI. CDR3: CASSVPTGGNTGELFF. Here the CDR3 DNA reads TGTGCCAGCTCAGTACCAACAGGGGGCAACACCGGGGAGCTGTTTTTT.

This clone came up once. The chain recombines TRBV5-1 with TRBJ1-2, with TRBD1 identical over 11 bases. V was clipped by 5 bases and J by 3 bases; unmatched bases: 9. CDR3 length equals 16 residues. The germline CDR1 and CDR2 sequences are SGHRS and YFSETQ. CDR3 sequence: CASSSRTGGIDYGYTF. CDR3 sequence (DNA): TGCGCCAGCAGTTCACGGACAGGGGGCATCGACTATGGCTACACCTTC.

V gene TRBV12-3 or TRBV12-4 combines with J gene TRBJ1-1; D ambiguous. The CDR3 runs to 12 residues. The ends were cut back, 10 bases at V and 3 bases at J, with 12 bases in the middle. This chain's CDR3 is CATSDADTEAFF. In DNA form, the CDR3 reads TGTGCCACCTCAGACGCGGACACTGAAGCTTTCTTT.

The rearrangement joins TRBV28 to TRBJ2-3, with D possibly matching TRBD2 (5 bases). Germline V gene data show CDR1 as MDHEN and CDR2 as SYDVKM. The CDR3 runs 11 residues. Trimming took 5 bases from V and 7 from J, leaving 7 bases between them. Here the CDR3 DNA reads TGTGCCAGCAGTACTAGGAATACGCAGTATTTT. This codes for CASSTRNTQYF.

As for this clone: Different DNA sequences within this sample yield the same CDR3. The rearrangement uses TRBV6-5 and TRBJ1-1, with D perhaps TRBD1 (5 bases). In germline, CDR1 is MNHEY, CDR2 SVGAGI. The V gene lost 6 bases and the J gene lost 1 base, with 9 bases spanning the gap. This CDR3 comprises 13 residues. CDR3: CASRLGGNTEAFF. In DNA form, the CDR3 reads TGTGCCAGCAGGCTGGGGGGGAACACTGAAGCTTTCTTT.

J is TRBJ2-3 and V is TRBV9; D call uncertain. Trimming took 1 base from V and 6 from J, leaving 6 bases between them. The germline V gene has CDR1 SGDLS and CDR2 YYNGEE. The CDR3 extends over 12 amino acids. The CDR3 sequence: CASSVFMDTQYF. The CDR3 coding sequence is TGTGCCAGCAGCGTATTCATGGATACGCAGTATTTT.

The chain is built from TRBV6-5 and TRBJ1-4; 10 bases map to TRBD1. With V trimmed by 10 bases and J by 7 bases, 9 bases remained unmatched. Germline values: CDR1 MNHEY, CDR2 SVGAGI. This CDR3 is built from 14 residues. CDR3 residues: CATIPRDRGEKLFF. In DNA form, the CDR3 reads TGTGCCACCATCCCTCGGGACAGGGGTGAAAAACTGTTTTTT.